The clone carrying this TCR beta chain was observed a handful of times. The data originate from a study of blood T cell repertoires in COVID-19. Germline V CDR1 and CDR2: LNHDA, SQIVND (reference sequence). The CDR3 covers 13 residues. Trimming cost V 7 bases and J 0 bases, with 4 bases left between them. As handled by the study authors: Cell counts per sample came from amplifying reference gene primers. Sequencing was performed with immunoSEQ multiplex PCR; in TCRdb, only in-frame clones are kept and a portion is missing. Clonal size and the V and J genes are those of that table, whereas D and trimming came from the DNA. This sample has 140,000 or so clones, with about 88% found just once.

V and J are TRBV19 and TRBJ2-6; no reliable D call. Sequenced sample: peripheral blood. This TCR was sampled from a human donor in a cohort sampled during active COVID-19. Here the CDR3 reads CASTISGANVLTF. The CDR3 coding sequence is TGTGCCAGTACCATCTCTGGGGCCAACGTCCTGACTTTC.